This T cell receptor (beta chain) is from a study of cytomegalovirus exposure and HLA in healthy donors. This PCR relied on a set of 60 Vbeta primers and 13 Jbeta primers. The protocol was immunoSEQ multiplex PCR, while the TCRdb copy is restricted to in-frame clones and leaves out a portion. This sample yields 140,000 to 150,000 clones, of which 72% are seen a single time; 2.1% belongs to the top ten. In this sample, this clone turned up a few times. The CDR3 runs 15 residues. From germline, CDR1 is MGHRA and CDR2 YSYEKL. The ends lost 0 bases at V and 8 bases at J; junction bases unmatched: 8. The TCR originated in a man aged 35 to 55 in good health and CMV-seronegative. The chain carries TRBV4-1 and TRBJ1-1; 8 bases map to TRBD1. Material for sequencing was PBMCs. DNA of the CDR3: TGCGCCAGCAGCCAAGATTCTGGCAGGGGGCGCGAAGCTTTCTTT. Its protein product is CASSQDSGRGREAFF.